This T cell receptor (beta chain) was found in a study of T cell responses to AZD1222 COVID-19 vaccine. Whole-study context: Some second doses came at about 4 weeks and others at about 12 weeks; these were pooled. Study-level results: Among AZD1222 vaccinees, only five or six were seropositive at baseline.

Using immunoSEQ multiplex PCR, the repertoire was profiled, and TCRdb retains in-frame clones only, with some absent. The table includes under 150,000 clones, about 88% detected once. Remarks on this clone: Its specificity is not known.

Trimming removed 7 bases from V and 3 bases from J; junction bases left unmatched: 8. The CDR3 is made up of 15 amino acids. Looked up from germline, CDR1 is MNHEY and CDR2 is SVGAGI. The receptor was derived from an adult in good health. Sequenced here: peripheral blood, sampled on day 0 of AZD1222 vaccination. The chain recombines TRBV6-5 with TRBJ2-7, with TRBD1 identical over 11 bases. Written as DNA, the CDR3 is TGTGCCAGCACTCAACCCGGGACAGGGGGCTACGAGCAGTACTTC. This gives the protein CASTQPGTGGYEQYF.